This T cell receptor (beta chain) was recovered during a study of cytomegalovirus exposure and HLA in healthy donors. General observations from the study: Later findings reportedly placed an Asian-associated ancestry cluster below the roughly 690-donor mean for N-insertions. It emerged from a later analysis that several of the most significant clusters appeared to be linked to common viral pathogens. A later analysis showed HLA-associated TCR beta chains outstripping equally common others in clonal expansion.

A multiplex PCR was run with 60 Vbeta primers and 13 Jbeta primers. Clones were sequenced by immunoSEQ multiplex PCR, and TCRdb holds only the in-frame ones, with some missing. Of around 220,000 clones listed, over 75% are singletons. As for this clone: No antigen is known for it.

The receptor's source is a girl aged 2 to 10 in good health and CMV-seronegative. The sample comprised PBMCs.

The CDR3 nucleotides are TGTGCCAGCAGCGACAGGGCCGGTGGCTACACCTTC. This gives the protein CASSDRAGGYTF. The genes are TRBV6-5 and TRBJ1-2; 7 bases are shared with TRBD1. This CDR3 comprises 12 residues. J lost 7 bases, V lost 6 bases, and 5 bases had no gene match. The germline CDR1 and CDR2 sequences are MNHEY and SVGAGI.